This T cell receptor (beta chain) was observed in a study of early T cells in non-severe SARS-CoV-2 infection. Looking at the study overall: Whole-blood bulk RNA, unsorted, was sequenced, and chains were unpaired.

This clonotype was found a few times. This CDR3 region has 16 residues. Germline V gene lookup returns CDR1 ENHRY and CDR2 SYGVKD. J lost 9 bases, V lost 0 bases, and 7 bases had no gene match. TCRdb analysed the 5' RACE reads with MiXCR anew, one entry per CDR3 protein. The table records some 80,000 distinct CDR3 sequences, 9.5% to 15% of them present only once. J is TRBJ2-1 and V is TRBV10-3; 11 bases line up with TRBD2. This receptor was identified in an adult who was a healthcare worker with PCR-confirmed SARS-CoV-2 infection or an uninfected control (not recorded which). Sequencing was performed on whole blood. The DNA for the CDR3 is TGTGCCATCAGTGAGTCTGCTAGCGGGAGGCTACTTGAGCAGTTCTTC. This gives the protein CAISESASGRLLEQFF.